This TCR beta chain was identified during a study of technical replicates of blood from several donors. Profiling relied on immunoSEQ multiplex PCR, and the TCRdb table lists in-frame clones only, not all of them. This sample has tens of thousands of clones, with 95% found just once. V shed 9 bases, J shed 1 base, and the junction held 5 bases outside the gene matches. Germline V lookup: CDR1 MNHEY, CDR2 SVGAGI. The CDR3 has 14 amino acids. The TCR comes from a human donor in good health. The sequenced sample consisted of T cells isolated from PBMCs. The chain combines TRBV6-5 with TRBJ2-1; 8 positions match TRBD2. Here the CDR3 DNA reads TGTGCCAGTAGCGGGAACCCTTCCTACAATGAGCAGTTCTTC. Protein product: CASSGNPSYNEQFF.